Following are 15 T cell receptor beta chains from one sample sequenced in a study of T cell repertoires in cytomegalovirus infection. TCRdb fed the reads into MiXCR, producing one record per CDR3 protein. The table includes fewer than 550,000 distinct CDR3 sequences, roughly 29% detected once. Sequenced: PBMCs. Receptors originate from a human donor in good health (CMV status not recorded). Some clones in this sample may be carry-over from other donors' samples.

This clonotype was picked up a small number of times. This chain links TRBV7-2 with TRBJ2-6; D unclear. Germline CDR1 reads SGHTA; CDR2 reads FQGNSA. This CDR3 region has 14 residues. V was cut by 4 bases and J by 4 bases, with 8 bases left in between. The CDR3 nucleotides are TGTGCCAGCAGCTGGATGACAGGGGCCAACGTCCTGACTTTC. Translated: CASSWMTGANVLTF.

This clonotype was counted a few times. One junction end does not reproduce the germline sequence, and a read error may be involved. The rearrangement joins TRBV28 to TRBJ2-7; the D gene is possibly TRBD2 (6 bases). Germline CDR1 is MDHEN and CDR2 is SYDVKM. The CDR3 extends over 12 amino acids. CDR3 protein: CASSFRDSKRDF. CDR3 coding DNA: TGTGCCAGCAGTTTTCGGGACTCCAAGCGCGACTTC.

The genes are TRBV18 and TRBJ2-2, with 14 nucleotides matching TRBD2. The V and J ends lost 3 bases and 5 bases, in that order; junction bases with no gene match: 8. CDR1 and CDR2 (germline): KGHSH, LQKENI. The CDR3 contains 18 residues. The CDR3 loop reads CASSPQSGTSGRTGELFF. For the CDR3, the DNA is TGTGCCAGCTCACCTCAGAGTGGGACTAGCGGGAGAACCGGGGAGCTGTTTTTT. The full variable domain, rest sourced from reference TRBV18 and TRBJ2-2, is NAGVMQNPRHLVRRRGQEARLRCSPMKGHSHVYWYRQLPEEGLKFMVYLQKENIIDESGMPKERFSAEFPKEGPSILRIQQVVRGDSAAYFCASSPQSGTSGRTGELFFGEGSRLTVL.

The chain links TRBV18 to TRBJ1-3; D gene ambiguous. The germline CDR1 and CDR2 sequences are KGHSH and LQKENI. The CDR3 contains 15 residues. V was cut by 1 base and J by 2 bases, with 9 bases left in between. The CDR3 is CASSPRSVTGNTIYF. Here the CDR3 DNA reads TGTGCCAGCTCACCACGGTCAGTCACTGGAAACACCATATATTTT.

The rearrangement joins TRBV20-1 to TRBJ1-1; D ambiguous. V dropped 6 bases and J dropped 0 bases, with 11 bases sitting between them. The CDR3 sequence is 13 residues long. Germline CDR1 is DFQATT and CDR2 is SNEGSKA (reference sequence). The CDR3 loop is CSARYDVNTEAFF. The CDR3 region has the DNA TGCAGTGCAAGGTATGATGTGAACACTGAAGCTTTCTTT.

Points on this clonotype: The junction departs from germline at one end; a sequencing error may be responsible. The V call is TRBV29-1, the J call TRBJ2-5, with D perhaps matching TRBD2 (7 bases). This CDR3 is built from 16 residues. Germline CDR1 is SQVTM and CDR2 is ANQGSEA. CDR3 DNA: TGCAGTGTTGTGGGGGGGGGCGGGAGCGGGGTAGAGACCCAGTACTTC. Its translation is CSVVGGGGSGVETQYF.

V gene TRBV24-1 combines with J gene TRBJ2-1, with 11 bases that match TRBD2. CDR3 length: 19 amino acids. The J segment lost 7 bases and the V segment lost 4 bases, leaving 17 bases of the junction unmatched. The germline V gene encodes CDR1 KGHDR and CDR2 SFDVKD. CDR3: CATSESTLAGGQLLNEQFF. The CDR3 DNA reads TGTGCCACCAGTGAGTCGACGCTAGCGGGAGGCCAATTACTTAATGAGCAGTTCTTC.

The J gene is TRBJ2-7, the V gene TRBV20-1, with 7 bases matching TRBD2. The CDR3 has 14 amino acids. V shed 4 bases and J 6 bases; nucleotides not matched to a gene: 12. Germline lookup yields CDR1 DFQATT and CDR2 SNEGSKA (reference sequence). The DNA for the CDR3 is TGCAGTGCTATGGGAACGAGCGGGATTTCCGAGCAGTACGTC. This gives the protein CSAMGTSGISEQYV.

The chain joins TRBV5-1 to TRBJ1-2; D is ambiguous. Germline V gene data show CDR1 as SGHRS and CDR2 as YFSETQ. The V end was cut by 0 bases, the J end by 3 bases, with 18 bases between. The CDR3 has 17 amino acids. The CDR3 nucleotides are TGCGCCAGCAGCTTGGATTACGGTTCTTCCGGGGACTATGGCTACACCTTC. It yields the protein CASSLDYGSSGDYGYTF. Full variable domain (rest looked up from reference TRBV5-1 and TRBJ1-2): KAGVTQTPRYLIKTRGQQVTLSCSPISGHRSVSWYQQTPGQGLQFLFEYFSETQRNKGNFPGRFSGRQFSNSRSEMNVSTLELGDSALYLCASSLDYGSSGDYGYTFGSGTRLTVV.

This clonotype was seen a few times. The CDR3 loop reads CASSLVIGENTEAFF. CDR3 bases: TGTGCCAGCAGCTTAGTCATCGGAGAGAACACTGAAGCTTTCTTT. The chain uses TRBV7-6 and TRBJ1-1; D is ambiguous. The CDR3 runs 15 residues. The germline CDR1 and CDR2 sequences are SGHVS and FNYEAQ. V shed 1 base and J shed 1 base, with 10 bases lying between them.

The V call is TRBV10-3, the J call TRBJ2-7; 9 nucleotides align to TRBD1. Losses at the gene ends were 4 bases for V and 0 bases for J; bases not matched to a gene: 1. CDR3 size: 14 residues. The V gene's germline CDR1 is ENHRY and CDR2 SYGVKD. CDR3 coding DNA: TGTGCCATCAGTGGGGGACAGGGCTCCTACGAGCAGTACTTC. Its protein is CAISGGQGSYEQYF.

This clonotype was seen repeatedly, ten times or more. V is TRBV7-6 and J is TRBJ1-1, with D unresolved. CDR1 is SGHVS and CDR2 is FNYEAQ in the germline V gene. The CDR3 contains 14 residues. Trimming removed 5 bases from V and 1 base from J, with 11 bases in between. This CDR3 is CASSPGTTNTEAFF. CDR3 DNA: TGTGCCAGCAGCCCAGGAACGACGAACACTGAAGCTTTCTTT. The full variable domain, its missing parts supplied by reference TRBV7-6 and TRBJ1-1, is GAGVSQSPRYKVTKRGQDVALRCDPISGHVSLYWYRQALGQGPEFLTYFNYEAQQDKSGLPNDRFSAERPEGSISTLTIQRTEQRDSAMYRCASSPGTTNTEAFFGQGTRLTVV.

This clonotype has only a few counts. The CDR3 loop is CASSIMGQGLGGYTF. As DNA, the CDR3 is TGTGCCAGTAGTATAATGGGACAGGGTTTAGGGGGCTACACCTTC. The rearrangement uses TRBV19 and TRBJ1-2; 9 bases map to TRBD1. The CDR3 spans 15 residues. Germline CDR1 and CDR2: LNHDA and SQIVND (reference sequence). V dropped 2 bases and J dropped 8; count of bases not matched to a gene: 9. The variable domain in full, completed from reference TRBV19 and TRBJ1-2, reads DGGITQSPKYLFRKEGQNVTLSCEQNLNHDAMYWYRQDPGQGLRLIYYSQIVNDFQKGDIAEGYSVSREKKESFPLTVTSAQKNPTAFYLCASSIMGQGLGGYTFGSGTRLTVV.

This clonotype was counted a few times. The chain's CDR3 is CASSSSGGGIDTEAFF. CDR3 sequence (DNA): TGTGCCAGCAGTTCCTCCGGGGGCGGGATTGACACTGAAGCTTTCTTT. The rearrangement links TRBV27 to TRBJ1-1; TRBD1 might be the D (6 bases). CDR3 length: 16 residues. The V gene's germline CDR1 is MNHEY and CDR2 SMNVEV (reference sequence). V was shortened by 4 bases and J by 3 bases, with 18 bases between the two germline ends.

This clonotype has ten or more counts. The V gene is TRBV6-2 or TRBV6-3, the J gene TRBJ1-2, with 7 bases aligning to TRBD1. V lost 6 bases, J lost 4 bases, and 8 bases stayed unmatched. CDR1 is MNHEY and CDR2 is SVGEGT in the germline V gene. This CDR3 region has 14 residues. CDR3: CASRGTATLYGYTF. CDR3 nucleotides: TGTGCCAGCAGAGGGACAGCCACGCTCTATGGCTACACCTTC.